This TCR beta chain originates from a study of blood T cell repertoires in COVID-19. Study-wide background: PBMCs, B-cell-depleted T cells, or T cells provided the cDNA or gDNA that made up the material.

The table lists this clone with a count of one. In terms of age and location, participants ranged from roughly 18 to 100 years and lived in about 25 US areas. Participant-given clinical history determined each cohort assignment. Methods used by the authors: Scientists estimated how many nucleated cells there were by amplifying reference gene primers. Data came from immunoSEQ multiplex PCR; TCRdb stores just in-frame clones and leaves some out. The V and J calls and clone size were taken over from that table, and D and trimming were inferred from the DNA. The sample shows some 370,000 clones, roughly 80% of them seen only once. Germline V gene data show CDR1 as DFQATT and CDR2 as SNEGSKA (reference sequence). The CDR3 extends over 11 amino acids. The V end lost 7 bases, the J end lost 4 bases, and 10 bases lay between the germline ends.

The V call is TRBV20-1, the J call TRBJ1-1; D is perhaps TRBD1 (5 bases). The sequenced sample was PBMCs or T cells enriched from blood (not recorded which). This TCR was recovered from a woman aged 45-59 years who had recovered from COVID-19. The CDR3 nucleotides read TGCAGTGAACAGGCCCTCACTGAAGCTTTCTTT. It specifies CSEQALTEAFF.